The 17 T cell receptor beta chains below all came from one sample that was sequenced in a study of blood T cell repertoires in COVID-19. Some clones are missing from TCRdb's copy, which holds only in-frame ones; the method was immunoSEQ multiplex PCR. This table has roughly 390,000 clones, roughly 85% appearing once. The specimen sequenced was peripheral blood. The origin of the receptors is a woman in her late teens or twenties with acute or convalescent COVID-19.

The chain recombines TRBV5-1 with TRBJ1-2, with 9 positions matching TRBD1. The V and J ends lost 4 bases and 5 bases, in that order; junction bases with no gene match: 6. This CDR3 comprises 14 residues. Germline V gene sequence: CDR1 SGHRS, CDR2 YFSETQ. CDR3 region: CASSNRQGGYGYTF. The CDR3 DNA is TGCGCCAGCAGCAATCGACAGGGGGGTTATGGCTACACCTTC. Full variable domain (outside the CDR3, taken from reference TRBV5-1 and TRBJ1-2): KAGVTQTPRYLIKTRGQQVTLSCSPISGHRSVSWYQQTPGQGLQFLFEYFSETQRNKGNFPGRFSGRQFSNSRSEMNVSTLELGDSALYLCASSNRQGGYGYTFGSGTRLTVV.

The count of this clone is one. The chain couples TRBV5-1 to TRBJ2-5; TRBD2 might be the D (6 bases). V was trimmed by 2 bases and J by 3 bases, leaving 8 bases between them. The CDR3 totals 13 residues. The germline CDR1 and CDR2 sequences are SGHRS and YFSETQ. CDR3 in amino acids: CASSFRLEETQYF. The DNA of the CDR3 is TGCGCCAGCAGCTTTAGACTAGAAGAGACCCAGTACTTC.

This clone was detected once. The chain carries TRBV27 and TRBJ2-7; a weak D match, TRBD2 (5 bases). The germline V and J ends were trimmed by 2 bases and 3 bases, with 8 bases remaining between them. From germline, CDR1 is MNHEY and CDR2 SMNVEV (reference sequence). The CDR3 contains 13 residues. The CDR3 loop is CASSLGTSYEQYF. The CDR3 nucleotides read TGTGCCAGCAGTTTAGGCACTAGCTACGAGCAGTACTTC.

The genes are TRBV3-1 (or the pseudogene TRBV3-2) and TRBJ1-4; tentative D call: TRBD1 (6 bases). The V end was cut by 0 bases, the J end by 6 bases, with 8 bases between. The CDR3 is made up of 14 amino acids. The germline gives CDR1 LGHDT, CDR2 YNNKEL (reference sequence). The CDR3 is CASSQEGGDEKLFF. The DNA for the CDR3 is TGTGCCAGCAGCCAAGAAGGGGGGGATGAAAAACTGTTTTTT.

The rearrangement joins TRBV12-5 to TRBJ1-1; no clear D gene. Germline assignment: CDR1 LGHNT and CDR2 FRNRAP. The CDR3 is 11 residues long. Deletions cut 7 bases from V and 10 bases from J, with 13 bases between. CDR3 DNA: TGTGCTAGTGCCTACCCGGAGATAGCTTTCTTT. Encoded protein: CASAYPEIAFF.

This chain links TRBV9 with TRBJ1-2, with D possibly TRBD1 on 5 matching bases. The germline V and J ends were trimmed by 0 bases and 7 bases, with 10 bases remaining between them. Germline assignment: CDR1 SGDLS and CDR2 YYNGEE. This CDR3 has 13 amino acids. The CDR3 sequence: CASSVVGEVGYTF. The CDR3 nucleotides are TGTGCCAGCAGCGTAGTAGGGGAGGTTGGCTACACCTTC.

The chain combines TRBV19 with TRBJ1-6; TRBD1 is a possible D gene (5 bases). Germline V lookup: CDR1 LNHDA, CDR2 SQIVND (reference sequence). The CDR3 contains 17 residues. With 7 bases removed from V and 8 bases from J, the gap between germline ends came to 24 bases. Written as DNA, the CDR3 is TGTGCCAGTAACTCCGGGGCAGGGCGGAGGGAGGATTCACCCCTCCACTTT. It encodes CASNSGAGRREDSPLHF.

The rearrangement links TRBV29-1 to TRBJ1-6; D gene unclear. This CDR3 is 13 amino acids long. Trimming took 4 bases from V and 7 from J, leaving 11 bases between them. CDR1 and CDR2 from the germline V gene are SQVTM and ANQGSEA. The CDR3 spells CSVVVGSNSPLHF. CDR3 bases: TGCAGCGTTGTGGTGGGTAGCAATTCACCCCTCCACTTT.

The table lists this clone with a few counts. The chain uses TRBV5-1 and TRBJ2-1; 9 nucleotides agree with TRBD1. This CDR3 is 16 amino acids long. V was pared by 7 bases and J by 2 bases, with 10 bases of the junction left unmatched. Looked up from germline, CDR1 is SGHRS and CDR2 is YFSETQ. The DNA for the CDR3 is TGCGCCAGCGACCTCAATGGGGACAGGGCCTACAATGAGCAGTTCTTC. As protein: CASDLNGDRAYNEQFF.

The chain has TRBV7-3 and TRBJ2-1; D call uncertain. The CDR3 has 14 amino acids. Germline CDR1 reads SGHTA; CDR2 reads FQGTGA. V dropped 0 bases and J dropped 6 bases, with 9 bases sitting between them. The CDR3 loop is CASSLTSSGNEQFF. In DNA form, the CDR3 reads TGTGCCAGCAGCTTAACTTCCTCCGGCAATGAGCAGTTCTTC.

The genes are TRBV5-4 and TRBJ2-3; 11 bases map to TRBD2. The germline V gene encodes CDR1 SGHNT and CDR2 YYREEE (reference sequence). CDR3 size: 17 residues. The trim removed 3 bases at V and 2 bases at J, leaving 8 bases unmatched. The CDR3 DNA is TGTGCCAGCAGCTCGGGGACTAGCGGACTATCCACAGATACGCAGTATTTT. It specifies CASSSGTSGLSTDTQYF.

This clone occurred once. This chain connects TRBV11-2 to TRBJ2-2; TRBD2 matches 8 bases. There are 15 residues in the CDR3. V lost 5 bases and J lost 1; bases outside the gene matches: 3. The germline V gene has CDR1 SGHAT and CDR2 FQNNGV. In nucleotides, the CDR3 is TGTGCCAGCAGCCGGACTAGCTTGAACACCGGGGAGCTGTTTTTT. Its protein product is CASSRTSLNTGELFF.

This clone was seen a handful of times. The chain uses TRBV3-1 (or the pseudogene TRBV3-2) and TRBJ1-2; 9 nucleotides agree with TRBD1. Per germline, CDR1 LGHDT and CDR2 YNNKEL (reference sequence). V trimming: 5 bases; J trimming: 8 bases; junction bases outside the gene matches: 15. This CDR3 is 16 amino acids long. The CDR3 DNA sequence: TGTGCCAGCAGCTACCGGGGTTCGGACAGGGGCAGCGGCTACACCTTC. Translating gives CASSYRGSDRGSGYTF.

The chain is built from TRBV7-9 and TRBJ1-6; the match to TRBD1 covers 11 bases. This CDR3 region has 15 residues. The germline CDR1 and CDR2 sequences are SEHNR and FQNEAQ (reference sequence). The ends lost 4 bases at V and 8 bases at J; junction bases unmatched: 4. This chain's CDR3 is CASSWKDRGHSPLHF. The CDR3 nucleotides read TGTGCCAGCAGCTGGAAGGACAGGGGGCATTCACCCCTCCACTTT.

DNA for the CDR3: TGTGCCAGCAGCTTAGGTGGGCGACTAGCGGGAGGGAGTGAGCAGTTCTTC. It specifies CASSLGGRLAGGSEQFF. This chain connects TRBV7-3 to TRBJ2-1; 14 nucleotides match TRBD2. The CDR3 sequence is 17 residues long. Losses at the gene ends were 2 bases for V and 9 bases for J; bases not matched to a gene: 9. From germline, CDR1 is SGHTA and CDR2 FQGTGA.

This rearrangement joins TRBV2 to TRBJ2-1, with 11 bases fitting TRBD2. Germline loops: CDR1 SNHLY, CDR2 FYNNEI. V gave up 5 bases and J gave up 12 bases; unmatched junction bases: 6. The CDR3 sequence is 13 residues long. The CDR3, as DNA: TGTGCCAGCAGTTATAGCGGGGGGGCACGGCAGTTCTTC. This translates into CASSYSGGARQFF.

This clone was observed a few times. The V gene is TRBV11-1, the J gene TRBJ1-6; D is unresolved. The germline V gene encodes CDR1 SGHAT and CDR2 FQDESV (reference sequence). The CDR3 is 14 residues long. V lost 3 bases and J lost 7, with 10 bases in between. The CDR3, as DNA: TGTGCCAGCAGCTTCGGGAAGGAGAATTCACCCCTCCACTTT. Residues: CASSFGKENSPLHF.